These 24 T cell receptor beta chains were sequenced from one sample in a study of blood T cell repertoires in COVID-19. Clones were read by immunoSEQ multiplex PCR, and TCRdb kept only the in-frame ones, dropping some. Of about 69,000 clones detected, roughly 85% appear once; the ten largest clones hold 1.5% to 2%. The sample taken for sequencing was peripheral blood. The receptors originated from a man aged 30 to 39 with acute or convalescent COVID-19.

The CDR3 bases are TGTGCCTGGAGTGCTGGCAGGGAAGGAAACACCATATATTTT. Amino acids: CAWSAGREGNTIYF. The chain uses TRBV30 and TRBJ1-3; possible D gene TRBD1, 5 bases. V lost 1 base, J lost 4 bases, and 11 bases lay in between. Germline CDR1 is GTSNPN and CDR2 is SVGIG (reference sequence). CDR3 size: 14 residues.

The CDR3 sequence: CASSAGTEYDTEAFF. The CDR3, as DNA: TGTGCCAGCAGCGCTGGGACAGAATATGACACTGAAGCTTTCTTT. The J gene is TRBJ1-1, the V gene TRBV9; 7 bases line up with TRBD1. Looked up from germline, CDR1 is SGDLS and CDR2 is YYNGEE. The CDR3 covers 15 residues. The ends lost 3 bases at V and 3 bases at J; junction bases unmatched: 8.

In nucleotides, the CDR3 is TGTGCCAGCAGCTTGACGGGGGAGGTCTACGAGCAGTACGTC. Protein sequence: CASSLTGEVYEQYV. The chain joins TRBV5-6 to TRBJ2-7; perhaps TRBD2 as D (6 bases). Germline values: CDR1 SGHDT, CDR2 YYEEEE. The CDR3 extends over 14 amino acids. The V end was cut by 1 base, the J end by 3 bases, with 11 bases between.

The table lists this clone with a count of one. The chain recombines TRBV7-9 with TRBJ1-3; no clear D. V lost 8 bases to trimming and J lost 8 bases, with 22 bases between them. This CDR3 region has 15 residues. Germline CDR1 reads SEHNR; CDR2 reads FQNEAQ (reference sequence). In DNA, the CDR3 is TGTGCCAGCTCGGTATCCGGTTACTTCGGGGACACCATATATTTT. Protein: CASSVSGYFGDTIYF.

The count of this clone is one. This chain links TRBV7-6 with TRBJ1-1; D uncertain. Germline lookup yields CDR1 SGHVS and CDR2 FNYEAQ. V lost 8 bases and J lost 3, with 7 bases in between. The CDR3 loop spans 11 amino acids. The chain's CDR3 is CASAGDTEAFF. CDR3 sequence (DNA): TGTGCCAGCGCCGGGGACACTGAAGCTTTCTTT.

The chain couples TRBV7-9 to TRBJ1-1, with a tentative D call TRBD1 (5 bases). Germline CDR1 reads SEHNR; CDR2 reads FQNEAQ (reference sequence). The V gene lost 3 bases and the J gene lost 1 base, with 12 bases spanning the gap. The CDR3 has 15 amino acids. CDR3 coding DNA: TGTGCCAGCAGCTTCGTCGGAACAGGGAACACTGAAGCTTTCTTT. Protein product: CASSFVGTGNTEAFF.

This chain's CDR3 is CASSRGTETQHF. CDR3 sequence (DNA): TGTGCCAGCAGCAGGGGGACAGAGACCCAGCATTTT. The V and J genes are TRBV6-5 and TRBJ1-5; 7 bases are a match to TRBD1. CDR3 size: 12 residues. V shed 6 bases, J shed 11 bases, and the junction held 7 bases outside the gene matches. Germline values: CDR1 MNHEY, CDR2 SVGAGI.

The J gene is TRBJ2-3, the V gene TRBV27, with 8 bases aligning to TRBD2. The V gene's germline CDR1 is MNHEY and CDR2 SMNVEV (reference sequence). The J segment lost 5 bases and the V segment lost 6 bases, leaving 10 bases of the junction unmatched. The CDR3 length is 15 residues. The CDR3: CASRRRGGGQDTQYF. CDR3 in DNA: TGTGCCAGCAGGCGACGGGGCGGGGGGCAAGATACGCAGTATTTT.

This clone was recorded once. The chain links TRBV6-5 to TRBJ1-2; 7 positions match TRBD1. This CDR3 contains 14 residues. Germline assignment: CDR1 MNHEY and CDR2 SVGAGI. J was trimmed by 8 bases and V by 6 bases; bases with no gene match: 12. Here the CDR3 reads CASSSSRDRQGYTF. Written as DNA, the CDR3 is TGTGCCAGCAGCTCCAGCCGGGACAGACAAGGCTACACCTTC.

This chain links TRBV7-2 with TRBJ2-7, with D tentatively TRBD2 (6 bases). This CDR3 comprises 14 residues. The germline CDR1 and CDR2 sequences are SGHTA and FQGNSA. The germline V and J ends were trimmed by 1 base and 3 bases, with 10 bases remaining between them. This CDR3 reads CASSLVDSGYEQYF. DNA for the CDR3: TGTGCCAGCAGCTTAGTGGATAGCGGCTACGAGCAGTACTTC. The full variable domain, completed using reference TRBV7-2 and TRBJ2-7, is GAGVSQSPSNKVTEKGKDVELRCDPISGHTALYWYRQSLGQGLEFLIYFQGNSAPDKSGLPSDRFSAERTGGSVSTLTIQRTQQEDSAVYLCASSLVDSGYEQYFGPGTRLTVT.

V and J are TRBV5-1 and TRBJ2-7; D remains ambiguous. CDR1 and CDR2 (germline): SGHRS, YFSETQ. Trimming removed 4 bases from V and 4 bases from J, with 18 bases in between. The CDR3 is made up of 15 amino acids. The CDR3: CASSQGGSKTYEQYF. Written as DNA, the CDR3 is TGCGCCAGCAGCCAAGGCGGTAGCAAGACTTACGAGCAGTACTTC.

The genes are TRBV2 and TRBJ1-1; D call uncertain. Looked up from germline, CDR1 is SNHLY and CDR2 is FYNNEI. The CDR3 is made up of 14 amino acids. The V gene lost 7 bases and the J gene lost 3 bases, with 15 bases spanning the gap. Written as DNA, the CDR3 is TGTGCCAGCATAATTCAGCGAGTGCACACTGAAGCTTTCTTT. Protein sequence: CASIIQRVHTEAFF.

This clone was detected once. V is TRBV25-1 and J is TRBJ2-1, with 10 bases matching TRBD1. The CDR3 totals 17 residues. V lost 6 bases and J lost 0; bases outside the gene matches: 8. The germline V gene has CDR1 MGHDK and CDR2 SYGVNS. CDR3 in amino acids: CASSRGTGASSYNEQFF. Written as DNA, the CDR3 is TGTGCCAGCAGCCGTGGGACAGGGGCGAGCTCCTACAATGAGCAGTTCTTC.

V is TRBV5-1 and J is TRBJ2-1; D not certain. The V gene lost 2 bases and the J gene lost 1 base, with 7 bases spanning the gap. The CDR3 is 14 amino acids. Germline-derived CDR1 and CDR2 are SGHRS and YFSETQ. The CDR3 reads CASSFSLSYNEQFF. The DNA of the CDR3 is TGCGCCAGCAGCTTCAGTTTATCCTACAATGAGCAGTTCTTC.

The V gene is TRBV7-2, the J gene TRBJ2-1; D may be TRBD2 (5 bases). CDR1 and CDR2 from the germline V gene are SGHTA and FQGNSA. There are 14 residues in the CDR3. The V end lost 0 bases, the J end lost 6 bases, and 9 bases lay between the germline ends. CDR3 in DNA: TGTGCCAGCAGCTTAGCGGGAGTCAGCAATGAGCAGTTCTTC. It translates to CASSLAGVSNEQFF.

The V and J genes are TRBV18 and TRBJ1-1; tentatively, D is TRBD1 (6 bases). The germline V and J ends were trimmed by 5 bases and 1 base, with 8 bases remaining between them. Germline lookup yields CDR1 KGHSH and CDR2 LQKENI. This CDR3 contains 13 residues. CDR3: CASSGQQNTEAFF. The CDR3 DNA reads as TGTGCCAGCTCAGGACAGCAGAACACTGAAGCTTTCTTT.

The chain carries TRBV29-1 and TRBJ1-2; the D gene is possibly TRBD1 (5 bases). The CDR3 runs to 12 residues. Trimming took off 4 bases at V and 4 bases at J, with 10 bases between the two ends. Germline V gene data show CDR1 as SQVTM and CDR2 as ANQGSEA. The CDR3 spells CSVGSQGYGYTF. For the CDR3, the DNA is TGCAGCGTTGGATCCCAGGGCTATGGCTACACCTTC.

This rearrangement joins TRBV19 to TRBJ1-6; D possibly corresponds to TRBD1 (6 bases). Germline CDR1 and CDR2: LNHDA and SQIVND (reference sequence). V lost 6 bases, J lost 10 bases, and 16 bases lay in between. CDR3 length: 14 residues. CDR3 bases: TGTGCCAGTAGGACCTCAGGGGTTTGGTCACCCCTCCACTTT. Its translation: CASRTSGVWSPLHF. The full variable domain, with the rest looked up from reference TRBV19 and TRBJ1-6, is DGGITQSPKYLFRKEGQNVTLSCEQNLNHDAMYWYRQDPGQGLRLIYYSQIVNDFQKGDIAEGYSVSREKKESFPLTVTSAQKNPTAFYLCASRTSGVWSPLHFGNGTRLTVT.

The chain employs TRBV3-1 (or the pseudogene TRBV3-2) and TRBJ1-5; 8 bases align to TRBD1. This CDR3 spans 14 amino acids. The germline CDR1 and CDR2 sequences are LGHDT and YNNKEL (reference sequence). J lost 4 bases, V lost 5 bases, and 4 bases had no gene match. This CDR3 is CASSGQGGNQPQHF. The CDR3 nucleotides read TGTGCCAGCAGCGGACAGGGAGGGAATCAGCCCCAGCATTTT.

This clone came up a few times. The CDR3 DNA reads TGTGCCAGCAGTAGGACTCTTTTGAGCTCCTACAATGAGCAGTTCTTC. Its protein product is CASSRTLLSSYNEQFF. The chain combines TRBV6-2 or TRBV6-3 with TRBJ2-1; weak D call: TRBD2 (5 bases). Germline V gene data show CDR1 as MNHEY and CDR2 as SVGEGT. Trimming removed 5 bases from V and 0 bases from J, with 14 bases in between. The CDR3 runs 16 residues.

The V call is TRBV5-5, the J call TRBJ2-3; D is unclear. Germline lookup yields CDR1 SGHKS and CDR2 YYEKEE (reference sequence). Between the trimmed V and J ends, which lost 3 bases and 6 bases, there was a span of 20 bases. The CDR3 extends over 16 amino acids. CDR3: CASSSPLGTASDTQYF. CDR3 coding DNA: TGTGCCAGCAGCTCCCCCCTTGGCACAGCATCGGATACGCAGTATTTT.

DNA of the CDR3: TGTGCCAGCACTCCCGGGACTAGCACAGATACGCAGTATTTT. This codes for CASTPGTSTDTQYF. The rearrangement links TRBV7-2 to TRBJ2-3; D might be TRBD2 (6 bases). The CDR3 is made up of 14 amino acids. CDR1 and CDR2 (germline): SGHTA, FQGNSA. V gave up 7 bases and J gave up 0 bases, with 11 bases separating them.

The chain combines TRBV4-2 with TRBJ1-6; D is unresolved. In germline, CDR1 is LGHNA, CDR2 YNFKEQ. Trimming removed 4 bases at V and 7 bases at J, with 14 bases between. This CDR3 has 15 residues. As DNA, the CDR3 is TGTGCCAGCAGCCGCAGCGGGGTAGGGAATTCACCCCTCCACTTT. It encodes CASSRSGVGNSPLHF.

This sequence joins TRBV5-1 and TRBJ2-3, with D perhaps TRBD2 (6 bases). Germline V lookup: CDR1 SGHRS, CDR2 YFSETQ. CDR3 length: 14 residues. Deletions cut 1 base from V and 4 bases from J, with 10 bases between. CDR3 nucleotide sequence: TGCGCCAGCAGCTTGAGTCCGGGGGCAGATACGCAGTATTTT. Translation gives CASSLSPGADTQYF. The whole variable domain, remainder taken from reference TRBV5-1 and TRBJ2-3, is KAGVTQTPRYLIKTRGQQVTLSCSPISGHRSVSWYQQTPGQGLQFLFEYFSETQRNKGNFPGRFSGRQFSNSRSEMNVSTLELGDSALYLCASSLSPGADTQYFGPGTRLTVL.